Listed here are 27 T cell receptor beta chains from one sample, sequenced in a study of CD8 T cells in Susac syndrome. RNA was extracted with the RNeasy kit, and a quantity of roughly 0.45 to 1 ug was reverse transcribed using random hexamers. TCRdb called the immunoSEQ multiplex PCR reads again in MiXCR, with one record for every CDR3 protein. The sample gives more than 120,000 distinct CDR3 sequences, less than 95% of which show up once; over 0.07% is in the top ten. Sequenced input: CD4+ T cells from PBMCs. The receptors stem from a human donor in good health.

This chain uses TRBV20-1 with TRBJ2-1, with 7 nucleotides matching TRBD2. With V trimmed by 3 bases and J by 6 bases, 17 bases remained unmatched. CDR3 length: 17 residues. CDR1 DFQATT and CDR2 SNEGSKA come from the germline V gene (reference sequence). The CDR3 loop reads CSASAPGGSVKGNEQFF. The DNA for the CDR3 is TGCAGTGCTAGCGCCCCCGGGGGGAGCGTTAAGGGCAATGAGCAGTTCTTC.

This sequence joins TRBV9 and TRBJ2-2; 7 bases line up with TRBD2. V lost 0 bases and J lost 8; bases outside the gene matches: 1. In germline, CDR1 is SGDLS, CDR2 YYNGEE. The CDR3 has 13 residues. DNA for the CDR3: TGTGCCAGCAGCGTAGAACTAGCGGGGGAGCTGTTTTTT. It translates to CASSVELAGELFF.

V is TRBV4-2 and J is TRBJ1-2, with TRBD1 as a possible D gene (6 bases). The germline V gene has CDR1 LGHNA and CDR2 YNFKEQ. This CDR3 is built from 14 residues. V lost 4 bases and J lost 4, with 13 bases in between. The DNA for the CDR3 is TGTGCCAGCAGCCGAGCCACAGGGTCCTATGGCTACACCTTC. Translated, it gives CASSRATGSYGYTF.

The table lists this clonotype with a few counts. The chain couples TRBV29-1 to TRBJ2-7; 11 nucleotides line up with TRBD2. CDR1 and CDR2 from the germline V gene are SQVTM and ANQGSEA. J was trimmed by 2 bases and V by 7 bases; bases with no gene match: 4. The CDR3 length is 13 residues. CDR3 protein: CSAVAGGTYEQYF. The DNA for the CDR3 is TGCAGCGCTGTAGCGGGAGGGACCTACGAGCAGTACTTC.

The chain combines TRBV5-1 with TRBJ2-2; tentative D call: TRBD2 (6 bases). This CDR3 is 13 amino acids long. The V end lost 4 bases, the J end lost 3 bases, and 7 bases lay between the germline ends. Germline-derived CDR1 and CDR2 are SGHRS and YFSETQ. The CDR3 loop is CASSGGYTGELFF. The CDR3 DNA reads as TGCGCCAGCAGCGGGGGGTACACCGGGGAGCTGTTTTTT.

V and J are TRBV30 and TRBJ2-5; D assignment may be TRBD1 or TRBD2 (5 bases each). Trimming cost V 7 bases and J 9 bases, with 12 bases left between them. The CDR3 runs 10 residues. Germline CDR1 is GTSNPN and CDR2 is SVGIG (reference sequence). DNA for the CDR3: TGTGCCTTTGGGGGTGGGGCCCAGTACTTC. This translates into CAFGGGAQYF.

The V gene is TRBV30, the J gene TRBJ1-4; no firm D call. Germline loops: CDR1 GTSNPN, CDR2 SVGIG (reference sequence). Trimming pared 5 bases from V and 4 bases from J, leaving 14 bases between. CDR3 length: 14 residues. In DNA, the CDR3 is TGTGCCTGGTGCTCGTGGCGGGATAATGAAAAACTGTTTTTT. Its protein product is CAWCSWRDNEKLFF.

The chain couples TRBV4-2 to TRBJ1-1, with D perhaps TRBD1 (5 bases). The V end lost 0 bases, the J end lost 0 bases, and 8 bases lay between the germline ends. This CDR3 contains 15 residues. Germline V lookup: CDR1 LGHNA, CDR2 YNFKEQ. The CDR3 region is CASSQEGTLNTEAFF. The CDR3 DNA reads TGTGCCAGCAGCCAAGAGGGGACGTTGAACACTGAAGCTTTCTTT.

V is TRBV5-1 and J is TRBJ2-5, with 13 bases lining up with TRBD2. CDR3 size: 14 residues. Germline V gene data show CDR1 as SGHRS and CDR2 as YFSETQ. V lost 5 bases, J lost 5 bases, and 3 bases stayed unmatched. CDR3: CASRGLAGSETQYF. In nucleotides, the CDR3 is TGCGCCAGCAGGGGACTAGCGGGAAGCGAGACCCAGTACTTC. Looking up the rest from reference TRBV5-1 and TRBJ2-5 gives the full variable domain: KAGVTQTPRYLIKTRGQQVTLSCSPISGHRSVSWYQQTPGQGLQFLFEYFSETQRNKGNFPGRFSGRQFSNSRSEMNVSTLELGDSALYLCASRGLAGSETQYFGPGTRLLVL.

The V and J genes are TRBV5-1 and TRBJ2-7; the D gene is possibly TRBD1 (6 bases). The V gene lost 2 bases and the J gene lost 2 bases, with 8 bases spanning the gap. Germline CDR1 and CDR2: SGHRS and YFSETQ. CDR3 size: 13 residues. CDR3 coding DNA: TGCGCCAGCAGCTTTCGGGACACCTACGAGCAGTACTTC. It translates to CASSFRDTYEQYF.

The DNA of the CDR3 is TGTGCCAGCAGTTTAGGTTCAGGGTCTGGAAACACCATATATTTT. Translating it yields CASSLGSGSGNTIYF. The chain carries TRBV12-3 or TRBV12-4 and TRBJ1-3; D is possibly TRBD1 (5 bases). The CDR3 covers 15 residues. Trimming removed 1 base at V and 1 base at J, with 8 bases between.

The rearrangement uses TRBV12-5 and TRBJ2-1; D tentatively reads TRBD1 or TRBD2 (6 bases each). This CDR3 spans 15 amino acids. Looked up from germline, CDR1 is LGHNT and CDR2 is FRNRAP. Trimming pared 1 base from V and 7 bases from J, leaving 14 bases between. CDR3 residues: CASGLGRGHWNEQFF. CDR3 bases: TGTGCTAGTGGTTTGGGACGGGGGCATTGGAATGAGCAGTTCTTC.

V gene TRBV14 combines with J gene TRBJ2-5; TRBD1 aligns across 9 bases. This CDR3 contains 15 residues. After removal of 5 bases from V and 2 bases from J, the junction contained 6 bases not matched to a gene. Germline V CDR1 and CDR2: SGHDN, FVKESK. The CDR3 here is CASSTRDRAQETQYF. The CDR3 DNA reads as TGTGCCAGCAGCACCCGGGACAGGGCTCAAGAGACCCAGTACTTC.

This chain joins TRBV12-3 or TRBV12-4 and TRBJ1-5; D is uncertain. This CDR3 spans 14 amino acids. The germline V and J ends were trimmed by 5 bases and 0 bases, with 8 bases remaining between them. CDR3 DNA sequence: TGTGCCAGCAGTCGGACTTTTAGCAATCAGCCCCAGCATTTT. This codes for CASSRTFSNQPQHF.

The chain couples TRBV12-3 or TRBV12-4 to TRBJ1-1; D uncertain. This CDR3 is 11 amino acids long. The ends were cut back, 5 bases at V and 4 bases at J, with 5 bases in the middle. CDR3: CASSVITEAFF. CDR3 in DNA: TGTGCCAGCAGTGTAATCACTGAAGCTTTCTTT.

The chain uses TRBV10-3 and TRBJ1-2; D remains unclear. This CDR3 is built from 10 residues. The V gene lost 6 bases and the J gene lost 7 bases, with 6 bases spanning the gap. From germline, CDR1 is ENHRY and CDR2 SYGVKD. CDR3 residues: CAIRGGGYTF. CDR3 bases: TGTGCCATCAGAGGCGGTGGCTACACCTTC.

The chain has TRBV5-1 and TRBJ2-1; a weak D match, TRBD2 (6 bases). Trimming shortened V by 4 bases and J by 1 base, and 18 bases separated the two germline ends. CDR1 SGHRS and CDR2 YFSETQ come from the germline V gene. This CDR3 comprises 17 residues. The CDR3 DNA follows: TGCGCCAGCAGCCCCGCGTTGTGGCGGGATTCCTACAATGAGCAGTTCTTC. Encoded protein: CASSPALWRDSYNEQFF.

Comments on this clonotype: Sequence at one end of the junction differs from germline and may be a read error. CDR3 coding DNA: TGTGCTAGCAGCCCCACCTTAGGGGGGTTGACGTTCTTC. Its translation: CASSPTLGGLTFF. The V call is TRBV7-7, the J call TRBJ2-1, with D perhaps being TRBD1 or TRBD2 (6 bases each). From germline, CDR1 is SSHAT and CDR2 FNYEAQ (reference sequence). The CDR3 loop spans 13 amino acids.

This chain joins TRBV12-3 or TRBV12-4 and TRBJ1-2, with 7 bases lining up with TRBD1. There are 12 residues in the CDR3. Trimming removed 4 bases from V and 4 bases from J; junction bases left unmatched: 0. The CDR3 protein is CASSSGGYGYTF. The DNA of the CDR3 is TGTGCCAGCAGTTCAGGGGGCTATGGCTACACCTTC.

The V call is TRBV18, the J call TRBJ2-7; unclear D gene. This CDR3 is 13 amino acids long. Germline CDR1 reads KGHSH; CDR2 reads LQKENI. The ends were cut back, 1 base at V and 4 bases at J, with 8 bases in the middle. The chain's CDR3 is CASSPQRGYEQYF. In nucleotides, the CDR3 is TGTGCCAGCTCACCACAGAGAGGTTACGAGCAGTACTTC.

This chain uses TRBV5-4 with TRBJ2-5; the D gene is possibly TRBD1 (5 bases). Germline-derived CDR1 and CDR2 are SGHNT and YYREEE (reference sequence). This CDR3 is 15 amino acids long. V was cut by 6 bases and J by 2 bases, with 17 bases left in between. The CDR3 loop is CASTGYRKGQETQYF. The CDR3 region has the DNA TGTGCCAGCACCGGGTACAGGAAAGGTCAAGAGACCCAGTACTTC.

This clonotype was found a few times. The chain employs TRBV29-1 and TRBJ2-5, with D perhaps matching TRBD1 (6 bases). Germline V gene data show CDR1 as SQVTM and CDR2 as ANQGSEA. V dropped 6 bases and J dropped 5 bases, with 22 bases sitting between them. The CDR3 extends over 15 amino acids. The CDR3: CSVVTGYQVVETQYF. The CDR3 nucleotides are TGCAGCGTCGTTACAGGGTATCAAGTGGTGGAGACCCAGTACTTC. The full variable domain, completed using reference TRBV29-1 and TRBJ2-5, is SAVISQKPSRDICQRGTSLTIQCQVDSQVTMMFWYRQQPGQSLTLIATANQGSEATYESGFVIDKFPISRPNLTFSTLTVSNMSPEDSSIYLCSVVTGYQVVETQYFGPGTRLLVL.

The J gene is TRBJ2-5, the V gene TRBV11-2; 11 bases align to TRBD2. Germline V gene sequence: CDR1 SGHAT, CDR2 FQNNGV. The CDR3 contains 15 residues. With 1 base clipped from V and 4 bases from J, the junction kept 2 bases outside the gene matches. The CDR3 DNA is TGTGCCAGCAGCTTAGGACTAGCGGGAATAGAGACCCAGTACTTC. This codes for CASSLGLAGIETQYF.

This sequence joins TRBV29-1 and TRBJ2-2; D gene uncertain. From germline, CDR1 is SQVTM and CDR2 ANQGSEA. V was trimmed by 3 bases and J by 7 bases, leaving 9 bases between them. The CDR3 spans 12 residues. The CDR3 is CSVDRAVGELFF. The CDR3 bases are TGCAGCGTTGATAGGGCAGTCGGGGAGCTGTTTTTT.

J is TRBJ2-7 and V is TRBV19, with 10 bases that match TRBD1. Germline V gives CDR1 LNHDA, CDR2 SQIVND (reference sequence). The junction had 10 bases not matched to a gene; V was cut back by 5 bases and J by 3 bases. The CDR3 is 16 residues long. The CDR3 DNA reads TGTGCCAGTAGTCTCCCTCCGGGACAGGGGCTCTACGAGCAGTACTTC. Its translation is CASSLPPGQGLYEQYF.

The V gene is TRBV6-5, the J gene TRBJ2-1; 11 bases align to TRBD2. The ends lost 3 bases at V and 3 bases at J; junction bases unmatched: 7. From germline, CDR1 is MNHEY and CDR2 SVGAGI. The CDR3 extends over 17 amino acids. The CDR3 nucleotides are TGTGCCAGCAGTTATATAGCGGGAGGGCCGGGCTACAATGAGCAGTTCTTC. Its translation is CASSYIAGGPGYNEQFF.

This sequence joins TRBV10-1 and TRBJ2-2; 10 bases map to TRBD1. After removal of 3 bases from V and 5 bases from J, the junction contained 9 bases not matched to a gene. This CDR3 spans 17 amino acids. The germline CDR1 and CDR2 sequences are WNHNN and SYGVQD (reference sequence). The DNA of the CDR3 is TGCGCCAGCAGTGAAGAAGGGACAGGGGATCGAACCGGGGAGCTGTTTTTT. This gives the protein CASSEEGTGDRTGELFF.